This TCR beta chain derives from a study of blood T cell repertoires in COVID-19. This CDR3 comprises 14 residues. The germline V gene encodes CDR1 SGHRS and CDR2 YFSETQ. V lost 4 bases and J 2 bases, leaving 13 bases between the germline ends. Clones were sequenced by immunoSEQ multiplex PCR, and TCRdb holds only the in-frame ones, with some missing. The sample contains 150,000 to 200,000 clones, around 90% of which appear only once. Sequenced material: peripheral blood. The clonotype comes from a man aged 55 to 70 with active or convalescent COVID-19. The V call is TRBV5-1, the J call TRBJ2-7; no firm D call. DNA for the CDR3: TGCGCCAGCAGCCCAAGCATTAGTACCTACGAGCAGTACTTC. Translated, it gives CASSPSISTYEQYF.